Detailed here is one T cell receptor beta chain. The antigen is not known. This specimen comes from a study of yellow fever vaccine responses in identical twins. Study findings and constraints: Twins reportedly appeared to share part of their vaccine T cell response while keeping part individual.

TCRdb called the RT-PCR reads again in MiXCR, with one record for every CDR3 protein. The sample has approximately 17,000 distinct CDR3 sequences; approximately 68% are singletons. Germline V gene data show CDR1 as WNHNN and CDR2 as SYGVQD (reference sequence). Trimming took 6 bases from V and 6 from J, leaving 17 bases between them. The CDR3 has 15 amino acids. Material: T cells from blood (PBMCs), unsorted or a sorted subset (not recorded which), obtained before or after yellow fever vaccination (not recorded which). The clonotype originates from a woman aged 18-29 years who received the yellow fever vaccine. The rearrangement joins TRBV10-1 to TRBJ2-2; possible D gene TRBD1, 6 bases. CDR3 protein: CASSHRVSGPGELFF. DNA for the CDR3: TGCGCCAGCAGCCACAGGGTTTCGGGTCCCGGGGAGCTGTTTTTT.